The next 32 T cell receptor beta chains were all read from a single sample in a study of CD4 T cells in relation to SARS-CoV-2 and coronaviruses listed by TCRdb under 2021. CD4+ T cells from unexposed donors were collected before the COVID-19 pandemic (2011-2018). After more than nine days of culture, CD4+ T cells were isolated with the EasySep CD4+ T cell isolation kit. Their antigens are not known. The library was made by the immunoSEQ multiplex PCR assay. Here the immuneACCESS table is served through TCRdb, limited to in-frame sequences with V and J called. Missing clones are a known gap in these copies; in checked studies unresolved V genes cover under half, and the rest lacks a known reason. Within this sample are 13,000 or so clones, with roughly three quarters of them counted one time only. In total, the top ten clones hold more than 6.5% of the sample. Input material: CD4+ T cells from PBMCs, cultured in vitro. These receptors originate from a human donor in good health.

This clone has only a few counts. The rearrangement links TRBV7-3 to TRBJ1-1; D is uncertain. CDR3 length equals 14 residues. CDR1 SGHTA and CDR2 FQGTGA come from the germline V gene. Trimming took off 5 bases at V and 1 base at J, with 11 bases between the two ends. The CDR3 protein is CASSPGGSNTEAFF. CDR3 nucleotide sequence: TGTGCCAGCAGCCCGGGAGGTTCGAACACTGAAGCTTTCTTT.

The chain couples TRBV9 to TRBJ2-2; TRBD2 matches at 9 bases. Germline lookup yields CDR1 SGDLS and CDR2 YYNGEE. This CDR3 has 15 amino acids. Germline trimming cut 2 bases from V and 4 bases from J; bases unmatched to any gene: 3. Here the CDR3 DNA reads TGTGCCAGCAGCGTTGCAGCGGGAGGCACCGGGGAGCTGTTTTTT. Amino acid sequence: CASSVAAGGTGELFF.

The chain employs TRBV19 and TRBJ1-1, with a possible D match to TRBD1 (5 bases). Trimming took off 6 bases at V and 10 bases at J, with 15 bases between the two ends. This CDR3 region has 12 residues. Germline-derived CDR1 and CDR2 are LNHDA and SQIVND (reference sequence). For the CDR3, the DNA is TGTGCCAGTAGGGACCCGGGGCGGATAGCTTTCTTT. Its protein product is CASRDPGRIAFF.

The V gene is TRBV19, the J gene TRBJ2-2; TRBD2 might be the D (7 bases). This CDR3 is 14 amino acids long. The V end was cut by 5 bases, the J end by 5 bases, with 12 bases between. The germline CDR1 and CDR2 sequences are LNHDA and SQIVND (reference sequence). The CDR3 DNA reads as TGTGCCAGTAGTCGGGGGGCCGCAACCGGGGAGCTGTTTTTT. This sequence encodes CASSRGAATGELFF.

This clone was observed a few times. The chain carries TRBV6-2 or TRBV6-3 and TRBJ2-2; no definite D call. From germline, CDR1 is MNHEY and CDR2 SVGEGT. This CDR3 has 13 residues. With 6 bases removed from V and 2 bases from J, the gap between germline ends came to 7 bases. The CDR3 region is CASRYLNTGELFF. In DNA, the CDR3 is TGTGCCAGCAGATACCTAAACACCGGGGAGCTGTTTTTT.

This chain uses TRBV30 with TRBJ2-5; no definite D call. Trimming stripped 2 bases from V and 7 bases from J, with 17 bases between. Germline values: CDR1 GTSNPN, CDR2 SVGIG (reference sequence). This CDR3 contains 14 residues. In nucleotides, the CDR3 is TGTGCCTGGAGTAAATCAAGGGCGTTAGGGACCCAGTACTTC. Protein sequence: CAWSKSRALGTQYF.

V gene TRBV5-4 combines with J gene TRBJ2-1, with 10 bases lining up with TRBD2. Looked up from germline, CDR1 is SGHNT and CDR2 is YYREEE (reference sequence). This CDR3 spans 17 amino acids. The V segment lost 4 bases and the J segment 3 bases; nucleotides outside the gene matches: 10. The CDR3, as DNA: TGTGCCAGCAGCCCCGCTCTCGGACTAGCGGACTACAATGAGCAGTTCTTC. Translated: CASSPALGLADYNEQFF.

The genes are TRBV29-1 and TRBJ1-1; weak D call: TRBD1 (5 bases). Trimming took off 4 bases at V and 0 bases at J, with 9 bases between the two ends. Germline lookup yields CDR1 SQVTM and CDR2 ANQGSEA. The CDR3 totals 13 residues. The chain's CDR3 is CSVARGLNTEAFF. The CDR3 region has the DNA TGCAGCGTTGCCCGGGGCTTGAACACTGAAGCTTTCTTT.

This clone was seen only once. V gene TRBV6-1 combines with J gene TRBJ1-2; D not certain. Trimming took off 2 bases at V and 2 bases at J, with 0 bases between the two ends. This CDR3 spans 11 amino acids. Germline CDR1 is MNHNS and CDR2 is SASEGT. The chain's CDR3 is CASSENYGYTF. As DNA, the CDR3 is TGTGCCAGCAGTGAAAACTATGGCTACACCTTC.

The J gene is TRBJ2-5, the V gene TRBV3-1 (or the pseudogene TRBV3-2); D ambiguous. V gave up 0 bases and J gave up 5 bases, with 7 bases separating them. Germline V CDR1 and CDR2: LGHDT, YNNKEL (reference sequence). The CDR3 length is 13 residues. For the CDR3, the DNA is TGTGCCAGCAGCCAAGACGGCGTGGAGACCCAGTACTTC. Translated, it gives CASSQDGVETQYF.

V usage is TRBV6-1 and J usage is TRBJ2-7, with 10 bases matching TRBD1. V dropped 4 bases and J dropped 5; count of bases not matched to a gene: 11. CDR1 is MNHNS and CDR2 is SASEGT in the germline V gene. CDR3 length: 16 residues. CDR3 DNA sequence: TGTGCCAGCAGTGGAGAAAGGGACAGGGGTTCCAACGAGCAGTACTTC. It specifies CASSGERDRGSNEQYF.

The rearrangement links TRBV28 to TRBJ2-1, with 7 bases aligning to TRBD1. This CDR3 is 15 amino acids long. Per germline, CDR1 MDHEN and CDR2 SYDVKM. V shed 6 bases and J 7 bases; nucleotides not matched to a gene: 12. The CDR3 here is CASSQISRDRNEQFF. For the CDR3, the DNA is TGTGCCAGCAGCCAAATCTCTCGGGACAGAAATGAGCAGTTCTTC.

The CDR3 reads CASSRRQGDGQYF. CDR3 nucleotides: TGTGCCAGCAGTCGTAGACAGGGGGACGGGCAGTACTTC. The rearrangement joins TRBV7-2 to TRBJ2-7; 9 positions agree with TRBD1. Germline values: CDR1 SGHTA, CDR2 FQGNSA. This CDR3 has 13 amino acids. With 6 bases clipped from V and 9 bases from J, the junction kept 9 bases outside the gene matches.

This clone was detected once. This rearrangement joins TRBV7-3 to TRBJ2-2; D uncertain. There are 15 residues in the CDR3. V was cut by 4 bases and J by 2 bases, with 11 bases left in between. The germline gives CDR1 SGHTA, CDR2 FQGTGA. Here the CDR3 DNA reads TGTGCCAGCAGCTATTCCCCAACCAACACCGGGGAGCTGTTTTTT. Protein product: CASSYSPTNTGELFF.

J is TRBJ2-1 and V is TRBV6-5; 10 positions match TRBD2. After removal of 6 bases from V and 6 bases from J, the junction contained 8 bases not matched to a gene. Germline values: CDR1 MNHEY, CDR2 SVGAGI. This CDR3 contains 15 residues. Written as DNA, the CDR3 is TGTGCCAGCAGGCCCAAGCGGGAGGGAAGCAATGAGCAGTTCTTC. Protein: CASRPKREGSNEQFF.

The genes are TRBV7-8 and TRBJ1-1; 7 bases agree with TRBD1. Germline V gene sequence: CDR1 SGHVS, CDR2 FQNEAQ. Trimming took 5 bases from V and 1 from J; bases not matched to a gene: 1. The CDR3 is 13 amino acids. In DNA, the CDR3 is TGTGCCAGCAGCCCAGGGGGGAACACTGAAGCTTTCTTT. Residues: CASSPGGNTEAFF. The whole variable domain, filled in from reference TRBV7-8 and TRBJ1-1, reads GAGVSQSPRYKVAKRGQDVALRCDPISGHVSLFWYQQALGQGPEFLTYFQNEAQLDKSGLPSDRFFAERPEGSVSTLKIQRTQQEDSAVYLCASSPGGNTEAFFGQGTRLTVV.

The chain couples TRBV10-1 to TRBJ1-1; D ambiguous. CDR3 length: 14 residues. CDR1 and CDR2 (germline): WNHNN, SYGVQD (reference sequence). V was cut by 2 bases and J by 1 base, with 8 bases left in between. The CDR3 nucleotides read TGCGCCAGCAGTGAGGGGCAGACGAACACTGAAGCTTTCTTT. Its protein is CASSEGQTNTEAFF.

The chain uses TRBV27 and TRBJ1-1; 9 bases are shared with TRBD1. This CDR3 has 15 residues. Germline CDR1 and CDR2: MNHEY and SMNVEV (reference sequence). J was trimmed by 0 bases and V by 5 bases; bases with no gene match: 4. CDR3 region: CASSRQGGLNTEAFF. The CDR3 region has the DNA TGTGCCAGCAGTCGACAGGGGGGATTGAACACTGAAGCTTTCTTT.

J is TRBJ2-7 and V is TRBV7-2; D possibly corresponds to TRBD2 (6 bases). Germline V gene lookup returns CDR1 SGHTA and CDR2 FQGNSA. V gave up 2 bases and J gave up 0 bases, with 11 bases separating them. The CDR3 is 15 amino acids. CDR3 nucleotides: TGTGCCAGCAGCTTAACGGGACTCGCCTCCTACGAGCAGTACTTC. It codes for CASSLTGLASYEQYF. The complete variable domain, with remaining parts taken from reference TRBV7-2 and TRBJ2-7, reads GAGVSQSPSNKVTEKGKDVELRCDPISGHTALYWYRQSLGQGLEFLIYFQGNSAPDKSGLPSDRFSAERTGGSVSTLTIQRTQQEDSAVYLCASSLTGLASYEQYFGPGTRLTVT.

The rearrangement uses TRBV3-1 (or the pseudogene TRBV3-2) and TRBJ2-7, with unresolved D. The CDR3 contains 15 residues. The V and J ends lost 4 bases and 0 bases respectively, with 13 bases between them. In germline, CDR1 is LGHDT, CDR2 YNNKEL (reference sequence). CDR3 in DNA: TGTGCCAGCAGCCGCCCCGGCGAAAGCTCCTACGAGCAGTACTTC. As protein: CASSRPGESSYEQYF.

The rearrangement uses TRBV7-2 and TRBJ2-6; D remains unclear. This CDR3 contains 18 residues. V shed 5 bases and J shed 0 bases, with 17 bases lying between them. CDR1 SGHTA and CDR2 FQGNSA come from the germline V gene. The CDR3 spells CASSPLVPFSSGANVLTF. The CDR3 DNA reads as TGTGCCAGCAGCCCACTCGTCCCGTTTAGCTCTGGGGCCAACGTCCTGACTTTC.

The rearrangement uses TRBV30 and TRBJ1-5, with D perhaps matching TRBD1 (5 bases). Germline CDR1 is GTSNPN and CDR2 is SVGIG (reference sequence). This CDR3 is 16 amino acids long. V was trimmed by 0 bases and J by 3 bases, leaving 15 bases between them. The CDR3 nucleotides are TGTGCCTGGAGTGTCCCAGACAGCTCCTTCAATCAGCCCCAGCATTTT. Encoded protein: CAWSVPDSSFNQPQHF.

The rearrangement links TRBV5-6 to TRBJ1-6; D perhaps matches TRBD1 (5 bases). Germline values: CDR1 SGHDT, CDR2 YYEEEE. V was shortened by 3 bases and J by 6 bases, with 7 bases between the two germline ends. CDR3 length: 13 amino acids. The chain's CDR3 is CASSSRANSPLHF. CDR3 coding DNA: TGTGCCAGCAGCTCCAGGGCTAATTCACCCCTCCACTTT.

This chain connects TRBV2 to TRBJ2-7; the D is unclear. Trimming took off 6 bases at V and 3 bases at J, with 15 bases between the two ends. Germline V gene sequence: CDR1 SNHLY, CDR2 FYNNEI. The CDR3 consists of 14 residues. CDR3 in amino acids: CASRAYTTNYEQYF. As DNA, the CDR3 is TGTGCCAGCAGGGCATATACTACAAACTACGAGCAGTACTTC.

This chain connects TRBV27 to TRBJ1-2, with D possibly matching TRBD1 (6 bases). The V and J ends lost 5 bases and 4 bases respectively, with 23 bases between them. The germline V gene has CDR1 MNHEY and CDR2 SMNVEV (reference sequence). The CDR3 loop spans 17 amino acids. The CDR3 here is CASSARGPGFLGYGYTF. As DNA, the CDR3 is TGTGCCAGCAGTGCCCGGGGGCCAGGTTTTCTAGGCTATGGCTACACCTTC.

This rearrangement joins TRBV4-1 to TRBJ2-7; D is possibly TRBD1 (6 bases). The germline V gene encodes CDR1 MGHRA and CDR2 YSYEKL. V gave up 0 bases and J gave up 4 bases, with 10 bases separating them. The CDR3 totals 14 residues. CDR3 sequence reads: CASSQETGRYEQYF. CDR3 bases: TGCGCCAGCAGCCAAGAGACAGGACGGTACGAGCAGTACTTC.

The rearrangement joins TRBV2 to TRBJ1-5; TRBD1 matches 7 bases. Unmatched junction bases numbered 7, after V lost 6 bases and J lost 2 bases. The CDR3 is 15 residues long. Germline V lookup: CDR1 SNHLY, CDR2 FYNNEI. The CDR3: CASSRTGAGNQPQHF. The DNA of the CDR3 is TGTGCCAGCAGCCGAACAGGGGCCGGCAATCAGCCCCAGCATTTT.

The chain links TRBV7-3 to TRBJ2-2, with 14 bases identical to TRBD2. CDR3 length: 18 residues. The ends lost 5 bases at V and 1 base at J; junction bases unmatched: 6. Germline V gene lookup returns CDR1 SGHTA and CDR2 FQGTGA. CDR3 nucleotides: TGTGCCAGCAGCAAGGGGGGACTAGCGGGGGAGAACACCGGGGAGCTGTTTTTT. Residues: CASSKGGLAGENTGELFF.

This chain uses TRBV18 with TRBJ2-5; D gene unclear. Trimming took 0 bases from V and 0 from J, leaving 5 bases between them. Germline CDR1 reads KGHSH; CDR2 reads LQKENI. This CDR3 has 14 amino acids. CDR3 in amino acids: CASSPPGHQETQYF. CDR3 bases: TGTGCCAGCTCACCACCCGGGCACCAAGAGACCCAGTACTTC.

The chain employs TRBV4-1 and TRBJ2-7; 11 bases match TRBD1. CDR1 MGHRA and CDR2 YSYEKL come from the germline V gene. J lost 5 bases, V lost 3 bases, and 3 bases had no gene match. This CDR3 contains 14 residues. The chain's CDR3 is CASSQDRGLDEQYF. The CDR3 DNA is TGCGCCAGCAGCCAGGACAGGGGGCTTGACGAGCAGTACTTC.

The genes are TRBV4-1 and TRBJ2-6, with a possible D match to TRBD1 (5 bases). Trimming removed 6 bases from V and 4 bases from J, with 10 bases in between. Germline CDR1 is MGHRA and CDR2 is YSYEKL. The CDR3 covers 14 residues. CDR3 region: CASRDNTGANVLTF. CDR3 sequence (DNA): TGCGCCAGCAGGGACAATACAGGGGCCAACGTCCTGACTTTC.

V and J are TRBV7-8 and TRBJ2-1, with 7 bases fitting TRBD2. Per germline, CDR1 SGHVS and CDR2 FQNEAQ. V was clipped by 0 bases and J by 0 bases; unmatched bases: 5. The length of the CDR3 is 17 residues. This CDR3 reads CASSLAETSYSYNEQFF. The CDR3 DNA sequence: TGTGCCAGCAGCTTAGCGGAGACTAGCTACTCCTACAATGAGCAGTTCTTC.